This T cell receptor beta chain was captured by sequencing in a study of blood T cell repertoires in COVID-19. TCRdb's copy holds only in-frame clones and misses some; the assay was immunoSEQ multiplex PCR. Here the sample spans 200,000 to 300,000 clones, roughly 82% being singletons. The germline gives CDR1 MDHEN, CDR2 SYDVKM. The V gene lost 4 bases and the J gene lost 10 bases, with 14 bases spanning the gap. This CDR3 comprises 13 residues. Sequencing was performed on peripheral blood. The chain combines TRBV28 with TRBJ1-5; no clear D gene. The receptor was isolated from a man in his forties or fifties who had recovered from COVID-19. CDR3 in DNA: TGTGCCAGCAGTTCGGACTGGGCAAGACCCCAGCATTTT. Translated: CASSSDWARPQHF.